This T cell receptor beta chain is from a study of early stage breast cancer tumors. Across the whole study: Of some 17 invasive breast tumors, about a dozen were hormone receptor-positive, HER2-negative. The ER+/PR+/HER2- tumors included eight ductal and a handful of lobular carcinomas. Study-level results: Compared with adjacent normal breast tissue, tumors showed around 2.5-fold greater T cell density and higher clonality.

Profiled with immunoSEQ multiplex PCR; TCRdb holds only in-frame clones, not every one. The sample contains more than 60,000 clones, 65% to 85% of which appear only once. The CDR3 has 14 amino acids. CDR1 and CDR2 from the germline V gene are SGHNT and YYREEE (reference sequence). V lost 1 base and J 10 bases, leaving 15 bases between the germline ends. As concerns this clone: Its specificity is not known.

The sample taken for sequencing was blood. The rearrangement joins TRBV5-4 to TRBJ2-1; no firm D call. The sequence derives from a person in their sixties or seventies with breast cancer. The CDR3 is CASSLSLRQSEQFF. The CDR3 DNA sequence: TGTGCCAGCAGCTTGTCCCTTCGTCAATCCGAGCAGTTCTTC.